This TCR beta chain stems from a study of blood T cell repertoires in COVID-19. Study-wide background: Material from acute and convalescent COVID-19 was sourced from the United States, Italy and Spain. T cells, B-cell-depleted T cells, or PBMCs supplied cDNA or gDNA.

It was during active infection that Seattle patients were enrolled and then longitudinally followed. Original data processing: How many nucleated cells were present was estimated from reference gene primer amplification. Libraries were prepared by immunoSEQ multiplex PCR; TCRdb keeps only in-frame clonotypes and omits some of them. V and J calls and clone size are those listed in that table; D and trimming were worked out from the DNA. This table has about 76,000 clones, 80% to 90% appearing once. Germline CDR1 reads SGHTA; CDR2 reads FQGTGA. The CDR3 sequence is 15 residues long. V was pared by 5 bases and J by 0 bases, with 4 bases of the junction left unmatched.

The receptor comes from a man between 60 and 70 years old with COVID-19, enrolled during active disease. Sequencing was carried out using peripheral blood. J is TRBJ2-1 and V is TRBV7-3; 7 bases match TRBD1. The CDR3 nucleotides are TGTGCCAGCAGCCTACAGGGGAGCTCCTACAATGAGCAGTTCTTC. This codes for CASSLQGSSYNEQFF.